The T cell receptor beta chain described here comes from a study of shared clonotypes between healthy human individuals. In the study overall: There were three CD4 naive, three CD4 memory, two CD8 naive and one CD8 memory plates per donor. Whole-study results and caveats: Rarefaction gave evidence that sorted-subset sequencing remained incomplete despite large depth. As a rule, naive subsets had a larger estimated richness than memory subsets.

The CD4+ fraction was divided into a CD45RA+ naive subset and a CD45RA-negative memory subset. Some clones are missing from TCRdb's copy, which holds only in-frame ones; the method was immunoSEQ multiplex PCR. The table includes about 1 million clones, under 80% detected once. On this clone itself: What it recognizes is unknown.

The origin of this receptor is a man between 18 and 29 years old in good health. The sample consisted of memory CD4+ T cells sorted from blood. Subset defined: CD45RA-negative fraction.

In DNA form, the CDR3 reads TGTGCCATCAGTGGGGGGACAGGGGAACTGTTTTTT. Residues: CAISGGTGELFF. This chain joins TRBV10-3 and TRBJ1-4, with 10 bases identical to TRBD1. CDR3 length: 12 residues. Germline V gene lookup returns CDR1 ENHRY and CDR2 SYGVKD. J gave up 12 bases and V 4 bases, and 2 bases lay outside the gene matches.